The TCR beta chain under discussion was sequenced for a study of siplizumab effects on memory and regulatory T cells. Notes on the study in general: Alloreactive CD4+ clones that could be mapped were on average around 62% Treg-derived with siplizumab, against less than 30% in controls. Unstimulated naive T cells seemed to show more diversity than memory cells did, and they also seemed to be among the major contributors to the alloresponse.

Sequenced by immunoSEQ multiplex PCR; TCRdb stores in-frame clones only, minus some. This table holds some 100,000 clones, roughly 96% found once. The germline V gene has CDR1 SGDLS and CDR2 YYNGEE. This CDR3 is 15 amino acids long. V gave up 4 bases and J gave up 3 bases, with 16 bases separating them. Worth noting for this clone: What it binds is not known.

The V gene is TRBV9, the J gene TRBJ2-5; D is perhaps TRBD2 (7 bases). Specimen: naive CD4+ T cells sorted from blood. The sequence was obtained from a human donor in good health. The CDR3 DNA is TGTGCCAGCAGCCCGGAGGGGGGGCTGAAAGAGACCCAGTACTTC. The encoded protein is CASSPEGGLKETQYF. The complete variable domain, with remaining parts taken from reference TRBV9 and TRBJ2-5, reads DSGVTQTPKHLITATGQRVTLRCSPRSGDLSVYWYQQSLDQGLQFLIQYYNGEERAKGNILERFSAQQFPDLHSELNLSSLELGDSALYFCASSPEGGLKETQYFGPGTRLLVL.